This record covers a single TCR beta chain. Its antigen is still unknown. The V gene's germline CDR1 is SGHTA and CDR2 FQGNSA. The CDR3 is 17 residues long. The trim removed 1 base at V and 6 bases at J, leaving 7 bases unmatched. These data originate in a study of shared clonotypes between healthy human individuals. Study-level findings and limits: The expectation was that sequencing depth would affect clonotype sharing among donors. What naive subsets generally showed was a larger estimated richness than memory subsets showed.

Method: immunoSEQ multiplex PCR; TCRdb's copy keeps in-frame clones and lacks some. The sample lists a few million clones; 80% to 95% were seen once. The sequenced sample consisted of naive CD4+ T cells from PBMCs. Specified subset: CD45RA+ positively selected. The rearrangement joins TRBV7-2 to TRBJ2-1, with TRBD2 identical over 12 bases. The clonotype was recovered from a man aged 18 to 29 in good health. Some clones in this sample may be carry-over from other donors' samples. CDR3 sequence (DNA): TGTGCCAGCAGCTTAGTCTTGGTGGGACTAGCGGGCAATGAGCAGTTCTTC. This sequence encodes CASSLVLVGLAGNEQFF.